This T cell receptor beta chain is drawn from a study of blood T cell repertoires in COVID-19. Study-wide context: COVID-19 samples from acute and convalescent phases originated in the United States, Italy and Spain. The analysed material was cDNA or gDNA that came from T cells, B-cell-depleted T cells, or PBMCs.

CDR3 length equals 16 residues. Trimming cost V 5 bases and J 6 bases; bases outside gene matches: 10. Germline V gene data show CDR1 as SGHTA and CDR2 as FQGNSA. As handled by the study authors: Cell counts per sample came from amplifying reference gene primers. TCRdb's table, derived via immunoSEQ multiplex PCR, lists solely in-frame clones and lacks some. The V and J calls and the clone size are those of that table, but D and trimming were determined from the DNA. The table lists a few hundred thousand clones, around 89% of them singletons. Each participant's cohort was designated according to participant-reported clinical history.

The sample comprised PBMCs or T cells enriched from blood (not recorded which). The rearrangement joins TRBV7-2 to TRBJ1-5; 10 nucleotides match TRBD1. The clonotype originates from a woman in her thirties or forties who had recovered from COVID-19. The CDR3 here is CASSTRDRGERQPQHF. The CDR3 nucleotides are TGTGCCAGCAGCACCCGGGACAGGGGTGAACGTCAGCCCCAGCATTTT.